The 11 T cell receptor beta chains listed next were all sequenced from one sample in a study of cytomegalovirus exposure and HLA in healthy donors. With 60 Vbeta and 13 Jbeta primers, the PCR was carried out. The method was immunoSEQ multiplex PCR; TCRdb's version includes in-frame clones alone and lacks a portion of them. The profile shows about 31,000 clones, around two thirds of them singletons. Sequenced sample: PBMCs. The receptors stem from a man between 50 and 59 years old in good health and CMV-seropositive.

V is TRBV5-6 and J is TRBJ1-3; D is ambiguous. Trimming cost V 2 bases and J 4 bases, with 4 bases left between them. The CDR3 is 12 amino acids. CDR1 and CDR2 from the germline V gene are SGHDT and YYEEEE. Written as DNA, the CDR3 is TGTGCCAGCAGCTTACAGGGAAACACCATATATTTT. Protein: CASSLQGNTIYF. The full variable domain, completed using reference TRBV5-6 and TRBJ1-3, is DAGVTQSPTHLIKTRGQQVTLRCSPKSGHDTVSWYQQALGQGPQFIFQYYEEEERQRGNFPDRFSGHQFPNYSSELNVNALLLGDSALYLCASSLQGNTIYFGEGSWLTVV.

This rearrangement joins TRBV5-6 to TRBJ2-5, with a possible D match to TRBD1 (5 bases). The germline V gene encodes CDR1 SGHDT and CDR2 YYEEEE. CDR3 length: 14 amino acids. Trimming took 6 bases from V and 2 from J, leaving 14 bases between them. The CDR3 region is CASTLLDKQETQYF. The CDR3 bases are TGTGCCAGCACCCTACTGGACAAGCAAGAGACCCAGTACTTC. Based on the CDR3 plus reference TRBV5-6 and TRBJ2-5, the full variable domain is DAGVTQSPTHLIKTRGQQVTLRCSPKSGHDTVSWYQQALGQGPQFIFQYYEEEERQRGNFPDRFSGHQFPNYSSELNVNALLLGDSALYLCASTLLDKQETQYFGPGTRLLVL.

This rearrangement joins TRBV7-2 to TRBJ1-3; no definite D call. This CDR3 contains 16 residues. V lost 4 bases to trimming and J lost 0 bases, with 13 bases between them. Per germline, CDR1 SGHTA and CDR2 FQGNSA. DNA of the CDR3: TGTGCCAGCAGCTACCTCGCGGTCAGCTCTGGAAACACCATATATTTT. It encodes CASSYLAVSSGNTIYF.

The V and J genes are TRBV29-1 and TRBJ2-4, with TRBD1 as a possible D gene (5 bases). V was cut by 4 bases and J by 0 bases, with 10 bases left in between. CDR3 length: 14 residues. The germline V gene encodes CDR1 SQVTM and CDR2 ANQGSEA. As DNA, the CDR3 is TGCAGCGTTGCAGGGAACTTAGCCAAAAACATTCAGTACTTC. Translating it yields CSVAGNLAKNIQYF.

The rearrangement joins TRBV6-1 to TRBJ2-7; D gene uncertain. V gave up 8 bases and J gave up 4 bases, with 9 bases separating them. The CDR3 totals 11 residues. CDR1 and CDR2 from the germline V gene are MNHNS and SASEGT. The CDR3 loop reads CASSDGYEQYF. The DNA for the CDR3 is TGTGCCAGCTCAGACGGGTACGAGCAGTACTTC.

This clone was seen more than once but under ten times. The chain has TRBV5-6 and TRBJ1-1, with D perhaps matching TRBD1 (5 bases). V lost 5 bases, J lost 5 bases, and 13 bases lay in between. The CDR3 has 13 amino acids. The germline CDR1 and CDR2 sequences are SGHDT and YYEEEE. DNA for the CDR3: TGTGCCAGCAGTTATCGTCCAGGGACTGAAGCTTTCTTT. Translation: CASSYRPGTEAFF.

The chain couples TRBV5-1 to TRBJ2-3, with 11 positions matching TRBD1. The CDR3 consists of 14 residues. Unmatched junction bases numbered 5, after V lost 7 bases and J lost 4 bases. CDR1 and CDR2 (germline): SGHRS, YFSETQ. The CDR3 loop reads CASGGTGGSDTQYF. The CDR3 bases are TGCGCCAGCGGCGGGACAGGGGGATCAGATACGCAGTATTTT.

This clone was observed a handful of times. This chain links TRBV1 with TRBJ1-1; the table's D call of TRBD1 was not tested on the DNA. TRBV1 is a known pseudogene. The CDR3 totals 14 residues. The CDR3 here is CTSSKTGQDTEAFF. CDR3 DNA: TGCACCAGCAGCAAAACCGGACAGGACACTGAAGCTTTCTTT.

The chain joins TRBV29-1 to TRBJ2-3; D not certain. The CDR3 runs to 11 residues. Deletions cut 5 bases from V and 4 bases from J, with 7 bases between. From germline, CDR1 is SQVTM and CDR2 ANQGSEA. The CDR3 loop reads CSVKRPDTQYF. In DNA form, the CDR3 reads TGCAGCGTTAAGAGGCCAGATACGCAGTATTTT.

The CDR3, as DNA: TGCAGCGGGACAGGGTTAGATACGCAGTATTTT. Residues: CSGTGLDTQYF. The rearrangement joins TRBV29-1 to TRBJ2-3; 8 positions match TRBD1. The V gene's germline CDR1 is SQVTM and CDR2 ANQGSEA. Trimming took 7 bases from V and 5 from J; bases not matched to a gene: 2. The CDR3 runs to 11 residues.

The J gene is TRBJ2-1, the V gene TRBV10-1; 8 nucleotides match TRBD2. Germline CDR1 and CDR2: WNHNN and SYGVQD (reference sequence). Germline trimming cut 2 bases from V and 4 bases from J; bases unmatched to any gene: 4. This CDR3 spans 15 amino acids. This chain's CDR3 is CASSEVREDYNEQFF. CDR3 coding DNA: TGCGCCAGCAGTGAGGTGCGGGAGGATTACAATGAGCAGTTCTTC.